This T cell receptor (beta chain) stems from a study of T cell repertoires in cytomegalovirus infection. Looking at the study overall: Signatures in public TCR beta sequences pointed to both CMV infection and matching HLA type.

This clonotype was detected ten times or more. What it recognizes is unknown. TCRdb re-derived calls from the reads in MiXCR, one entry per CDR3 protein. This sample yields around 490,000 distinct CDR3 sequences, of which about a quarter are seen a single time; over 10% belongs to the top ten. The CDR3 runs 16 residues. Germline V gives CDR1 SGHVS, CDR2 FNYEAQ. V shed 5 bases and J 10 bases; nucleotides not matched to a gene: 16. Study-level findings and limits: Frequencies of public TCR beta families were cumulated, and this identified carriers of CMV plus the relevant HLA. The ex vivo response was dominated by HLA-C-restricted CMV-specific TCR beta clonotypes.

Sequenced sample: PBMCs. This receptor was taken from a human donor in good health (CMV status not recorded). Some clones in this sample may be carry-over from other donors' samples. J is TRBJ2-1 and V is TRBV7-6, with TRBD1 matching 8 bases. CDR3 sequence reads: CASSRNLDRGEGEQFF. The CDR3 bases are TGTGCCAGCAGCCGAAACCTTGACAGGGGAGAGGGAGAGCAGTTCTTC.